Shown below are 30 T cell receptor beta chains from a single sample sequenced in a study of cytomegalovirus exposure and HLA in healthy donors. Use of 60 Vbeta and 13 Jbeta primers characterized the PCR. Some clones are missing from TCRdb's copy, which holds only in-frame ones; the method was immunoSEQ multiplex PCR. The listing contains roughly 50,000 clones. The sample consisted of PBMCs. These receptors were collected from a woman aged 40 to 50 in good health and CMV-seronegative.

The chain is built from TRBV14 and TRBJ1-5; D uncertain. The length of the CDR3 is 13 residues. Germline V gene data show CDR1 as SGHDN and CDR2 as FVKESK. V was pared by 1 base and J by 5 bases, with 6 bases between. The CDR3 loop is CASSQALDQPQHF. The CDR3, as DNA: TGTGCCAGCAGCCAAGCACTCGATCAGCCCCAGCATTTT.

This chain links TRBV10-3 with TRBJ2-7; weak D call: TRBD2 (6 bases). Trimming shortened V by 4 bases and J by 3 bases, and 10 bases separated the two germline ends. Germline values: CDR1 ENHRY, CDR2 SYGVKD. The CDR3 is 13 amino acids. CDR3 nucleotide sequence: TGTGCCATCAGTGGGGACGGGGGCTACGAGCAGTACTTC. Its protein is CAISGDGGYEQYF.

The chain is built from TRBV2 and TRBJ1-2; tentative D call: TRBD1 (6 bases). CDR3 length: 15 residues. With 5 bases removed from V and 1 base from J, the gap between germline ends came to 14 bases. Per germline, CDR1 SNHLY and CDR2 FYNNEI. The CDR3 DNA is TGTGCCAGCAGTCTACAGGGTGTATTTAACTATGGCTACACCTTC. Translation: CASSLQGVFNYGYTF.

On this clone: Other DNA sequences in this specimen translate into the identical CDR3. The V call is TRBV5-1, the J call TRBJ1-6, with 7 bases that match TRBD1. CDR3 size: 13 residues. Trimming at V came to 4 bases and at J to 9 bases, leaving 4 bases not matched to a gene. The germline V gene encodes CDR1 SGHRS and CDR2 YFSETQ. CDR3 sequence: CASSPGDSSPLHF. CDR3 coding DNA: TGCGCCAGCAGCCCGGGGGACAGTTCACCCCTCCACTTT.

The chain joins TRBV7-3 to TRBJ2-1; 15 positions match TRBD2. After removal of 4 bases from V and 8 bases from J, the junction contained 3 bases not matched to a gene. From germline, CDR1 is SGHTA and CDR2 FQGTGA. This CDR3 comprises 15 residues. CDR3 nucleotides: TGTGCCAGCAGCTGGGGACTAGCGGGAGGATATGAGCAGTTCTTC. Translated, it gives CASSWGLAGGYEQFF.

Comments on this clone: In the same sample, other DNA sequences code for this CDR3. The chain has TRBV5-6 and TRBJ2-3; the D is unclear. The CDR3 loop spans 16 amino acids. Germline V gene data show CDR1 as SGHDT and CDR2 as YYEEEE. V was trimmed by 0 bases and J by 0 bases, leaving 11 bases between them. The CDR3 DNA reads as TGTGCCAGCAGCTTGGGACTGTCTTCAAGCACAGATACGCAGTATTTT. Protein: CASSLGLSSSTDTQYF.

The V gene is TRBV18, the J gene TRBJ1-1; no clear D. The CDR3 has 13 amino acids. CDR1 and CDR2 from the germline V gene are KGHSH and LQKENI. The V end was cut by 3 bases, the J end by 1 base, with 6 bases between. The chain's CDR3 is CASSPNKNTEAFF. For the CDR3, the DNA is TGTGCCAGCTCACCGAACAAGAACACTGAAGCTTTCTTT.

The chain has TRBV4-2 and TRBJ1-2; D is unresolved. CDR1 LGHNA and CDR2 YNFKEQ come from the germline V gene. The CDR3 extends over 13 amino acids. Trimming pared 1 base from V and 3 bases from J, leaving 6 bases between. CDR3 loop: CASSQGRDYGYTF. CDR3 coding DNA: TGTGCCAGCAGCCAAGGCCGCGACTATGGCTACACCTTC.

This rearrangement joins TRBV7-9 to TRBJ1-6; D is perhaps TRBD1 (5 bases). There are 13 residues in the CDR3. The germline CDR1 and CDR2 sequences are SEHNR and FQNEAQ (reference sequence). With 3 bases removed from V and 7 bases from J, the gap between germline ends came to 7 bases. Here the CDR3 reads CASSLEGNSPLHF. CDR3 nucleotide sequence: TGTGCCAGCAGCTTGGAGGGGAATTCACCCCTCCACTTT.

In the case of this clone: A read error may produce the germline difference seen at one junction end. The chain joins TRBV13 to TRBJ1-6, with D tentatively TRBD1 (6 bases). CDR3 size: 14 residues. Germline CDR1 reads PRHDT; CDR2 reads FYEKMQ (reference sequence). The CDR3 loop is CASSSTGSNSHLHF. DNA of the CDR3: TGTGCCAGCAGCTCAACAGGGAGTAATTCACACCTCCACTTT.

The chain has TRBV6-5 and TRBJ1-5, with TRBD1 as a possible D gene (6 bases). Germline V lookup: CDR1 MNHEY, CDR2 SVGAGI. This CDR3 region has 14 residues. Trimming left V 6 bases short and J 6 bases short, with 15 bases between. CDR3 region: CASRKTGRFQPQHF. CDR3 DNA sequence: TGTGCCAGCAGGAAGACAGGTCGGTTTCAGCCCCAGCATTTT.

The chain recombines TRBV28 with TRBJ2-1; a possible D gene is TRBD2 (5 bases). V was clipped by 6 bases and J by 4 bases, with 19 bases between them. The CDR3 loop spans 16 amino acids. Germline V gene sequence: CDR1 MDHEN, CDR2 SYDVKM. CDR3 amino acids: CASSLDSSALYNEQFF. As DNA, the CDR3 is TGTGCCAGCAGCCTGGACTCCTCCGCCTTATACAATGAGCAGTTCTTC.

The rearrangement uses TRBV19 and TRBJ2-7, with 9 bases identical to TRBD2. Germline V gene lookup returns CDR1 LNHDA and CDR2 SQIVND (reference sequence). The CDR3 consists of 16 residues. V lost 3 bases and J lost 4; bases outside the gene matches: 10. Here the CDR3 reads CASSIQGVTSGYEQYF. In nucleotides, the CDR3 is TGTGCCAGTAGTATTCAGGGGGTGACTAGCGGATACGAGCAGTACTTC.

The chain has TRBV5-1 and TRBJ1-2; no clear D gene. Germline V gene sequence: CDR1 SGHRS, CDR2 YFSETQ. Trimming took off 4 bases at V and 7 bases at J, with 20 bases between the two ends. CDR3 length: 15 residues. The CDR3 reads CASSPQGQAGFGYTF. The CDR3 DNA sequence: TGCGCCAGCAGCCCACAAGGGCAAGCGGGATTTGGCTACACCTTC. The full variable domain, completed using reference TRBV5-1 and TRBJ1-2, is KAGVTQTPRYLIKTRGQQVTLSCSPISGHRSVSWYQQTPGQGLQFLFEYFSETQRNKGNFPGRFSGRQFSNSRSEMNVSTLELGDSALYLCASSPQGQAGFGYTFGSGTRLTVV.

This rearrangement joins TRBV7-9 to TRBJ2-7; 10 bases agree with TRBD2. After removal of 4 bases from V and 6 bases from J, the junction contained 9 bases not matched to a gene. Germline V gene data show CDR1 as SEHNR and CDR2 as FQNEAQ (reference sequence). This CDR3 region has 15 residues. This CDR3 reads CASSSITSGITEQYF. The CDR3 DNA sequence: TGTGCCAGCAGCTCGATAACTAGCGGGATAACCGAGCAGTACTTC. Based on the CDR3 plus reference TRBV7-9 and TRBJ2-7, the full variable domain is DTGVSQNPRHKITKRGQNVTFRCDPISEHNRLYWYRQTLGQGPEFLTYFQNEAQLEKSRLLSDRFSAERPKGSFSTLEIQRTEQGDSAMYLCASSSITSGITEQYFGPGTRLTVT.

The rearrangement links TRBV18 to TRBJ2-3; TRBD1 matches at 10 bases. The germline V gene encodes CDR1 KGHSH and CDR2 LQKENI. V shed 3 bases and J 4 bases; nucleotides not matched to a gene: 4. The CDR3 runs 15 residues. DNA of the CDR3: TGTGCCAGCTCACCCGCCGGACAGGGGGCAGATACGCAGTATTTT. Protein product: CASSPAGQGADTQYF.

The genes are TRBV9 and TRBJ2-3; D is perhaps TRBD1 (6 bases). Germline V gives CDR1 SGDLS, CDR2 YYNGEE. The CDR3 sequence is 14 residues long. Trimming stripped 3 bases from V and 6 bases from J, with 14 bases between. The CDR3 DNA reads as TGTGCCAGCAGCGGGCGGACAGTCTGGGATACGCAGTATTTT. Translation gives CASSGRTVWDTQYF.

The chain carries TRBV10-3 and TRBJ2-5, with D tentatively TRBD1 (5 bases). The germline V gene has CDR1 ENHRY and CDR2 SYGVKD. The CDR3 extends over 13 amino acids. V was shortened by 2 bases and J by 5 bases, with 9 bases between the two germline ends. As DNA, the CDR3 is TGTGCCATCAGTGAGCAGTCAGGGGAGACCCAGTACTTC. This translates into CAISEQSGETQYF.

The CDR3 nucleotides are TGTGCCAGCAGCGTAGCGGGCGGGGACGGCACTTATGGCTACACCTTC. This gives the protein CASSVAGGDGTYGYTF. The gene calls are TRBV9 and TRBJ1-2, with D possibly being TRBD1 (5 bases). Germline V CDR1 and CDR2: SGDLS, YYNGEE. V was shortened by 0 bases and J by 5 bases, with 17 bases between the two germline ends. The CDR3 sequence is 16 residues long. Based on the CDR3 plus reference TRBV9 and TRBJ1-2, the full variable domain is DSGVTQTPKHLITATGQRVTLRCSPRSGDLSVYWYQQSLDQGLQFLIQYYNGEERAKGNILERFSAQQFPDLHSELNLSSLELGDSALYFCASSVAGGDGTYGYTFGSGTRLTVV.

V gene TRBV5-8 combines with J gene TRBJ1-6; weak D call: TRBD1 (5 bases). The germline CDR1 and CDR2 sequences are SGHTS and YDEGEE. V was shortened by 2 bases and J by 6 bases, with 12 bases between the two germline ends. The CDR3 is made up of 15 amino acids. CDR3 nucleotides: TGTGCCAGCAGCTTCGACAGCTCCGTTAATTCACCCCTCCACTTT. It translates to CASSFDSSVNSPLHF.

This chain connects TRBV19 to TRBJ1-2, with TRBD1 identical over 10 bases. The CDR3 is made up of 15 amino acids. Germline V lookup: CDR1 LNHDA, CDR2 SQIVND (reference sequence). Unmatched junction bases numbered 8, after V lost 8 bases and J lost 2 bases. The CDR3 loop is CASSTRDRGNYGYTF. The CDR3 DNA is TGTGCCAGTTCGACCCGGGACAGGGGAAACTATGGCTACACCTTC.

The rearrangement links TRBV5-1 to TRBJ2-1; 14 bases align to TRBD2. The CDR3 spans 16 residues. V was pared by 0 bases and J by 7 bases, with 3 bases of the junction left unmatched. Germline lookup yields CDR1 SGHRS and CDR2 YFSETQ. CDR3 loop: CASSLGGTSGSNEQFF. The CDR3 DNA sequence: TGCGCCAGCAGCTTGGGGGGGACTAGCGGGAGTAATGAGCAGTTCTTC.

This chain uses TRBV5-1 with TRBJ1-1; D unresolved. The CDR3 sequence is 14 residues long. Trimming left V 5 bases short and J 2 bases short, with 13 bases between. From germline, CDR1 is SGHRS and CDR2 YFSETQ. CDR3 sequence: CASRPTSHNTEAFF. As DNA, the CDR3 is TGCGCCAGCAGGCCGACATCCCATAACACTGAAGCTTTCTTT.

In DNA form, the CDR3 reads TGTGCCTGGAGTGTATCCTTTAACCGGGGTCGCGAGCAGTACTTC. Translation gives CAWSVSFNRGREQYF. This chain connects TRBV30 to TRBJ2-7, with a possible D match to TRBD2 (5 bases). The V gene's germline CDR1 is GTSNPN and CDR2 SVGIG (reference sequence). This CDR3 spans 15 amino acids. Trimming stripped 0 bases from V and 6 bases from J, with 18 bases between.

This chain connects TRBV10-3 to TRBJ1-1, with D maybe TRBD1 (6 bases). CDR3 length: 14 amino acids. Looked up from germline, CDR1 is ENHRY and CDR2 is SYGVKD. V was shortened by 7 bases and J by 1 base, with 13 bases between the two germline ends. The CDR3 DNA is TGTGCCATCATGCCGGGACACAAGAACACTGAAGCTTTCTTT. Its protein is CAIMPGHKNTEAFF.

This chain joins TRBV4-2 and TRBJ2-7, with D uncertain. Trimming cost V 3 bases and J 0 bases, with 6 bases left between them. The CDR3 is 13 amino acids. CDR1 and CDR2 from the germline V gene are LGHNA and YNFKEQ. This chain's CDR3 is CASSQGPSYEQYF. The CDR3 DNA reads TGTGCCAGCAGCCAGGGCCCCTCCTACGAGCAGTACTTC.

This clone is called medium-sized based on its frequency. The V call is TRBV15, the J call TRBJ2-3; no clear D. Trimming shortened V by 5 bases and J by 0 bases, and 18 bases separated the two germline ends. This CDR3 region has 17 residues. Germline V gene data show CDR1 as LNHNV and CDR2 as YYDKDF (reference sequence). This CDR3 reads CATSRLVFFTSTDTQYF. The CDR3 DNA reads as TGTGCCACCAGCCGTCTTGTTTTCTTTACTAGCACAGATACGCAGTATTTT.

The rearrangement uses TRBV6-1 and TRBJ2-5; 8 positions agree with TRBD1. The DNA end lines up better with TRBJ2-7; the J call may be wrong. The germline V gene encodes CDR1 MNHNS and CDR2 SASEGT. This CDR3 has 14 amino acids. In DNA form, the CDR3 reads TGTGCCAGCAGTGAAGTATGGACAGGGTACGAGCAGTACTTC. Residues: CASSEVWTGYEQYF.

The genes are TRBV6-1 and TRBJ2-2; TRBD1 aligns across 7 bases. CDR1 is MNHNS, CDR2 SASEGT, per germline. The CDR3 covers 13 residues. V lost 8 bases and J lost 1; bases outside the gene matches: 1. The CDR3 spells CASGQENTGELFF. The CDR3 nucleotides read TGTGCCAGCGGACAGGAGAACACCGGGGAGCTGTTTTTT.

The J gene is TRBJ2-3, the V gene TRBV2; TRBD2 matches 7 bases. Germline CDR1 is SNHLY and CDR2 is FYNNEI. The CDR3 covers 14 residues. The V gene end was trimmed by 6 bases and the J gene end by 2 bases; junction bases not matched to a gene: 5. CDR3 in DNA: TGTGCCAGCAGGTCGGGGGGACTCACAGATACGCAGTATTTT. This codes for CASRSGGLTDTQYF. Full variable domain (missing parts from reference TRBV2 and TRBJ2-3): EPEVTQTPSHQVTQMGQEVILRCVPISNHLYFYWYRQILGQKVEFLVSFYNNEISEKSEIFDDQFSVERPDGSNFTLKIRSTKLEDSAMYFCASRSGGLTDTQYFGPGTRLTVL.